These T cell receptor beta chains were read from a single sample in a study of blood T cell repertoires in COVID-19. Profiled with immunoSEQ multiplex PCR; TCRdb holds only in-frame clones, not every one. The sample lists 330,000 or so clones, about 87% occurring once. Specimen: PBMCs or T cells enriched from blood (not recorded which). Receptors were obtained from a man in his thirties or forties who had recovered from COVID-19. The CDR3 runs from the conserved cysteine through the conserved F or W. The D gene is left open where the match is weak. The listing skips clone size in some rows; elsewhere it reads once, few, many or a size class.

J gene | D gene | V gene | clone size | CDR3 protein | CDR3 DNA
TRBJ1-1 | TRBD1 | TRBV5-1 | - | CASSLDRGGTEAFF | TGCGCCAGCAGCCTAGACAGGGGCGGCACTGAAGCTTTCTTT
TRBJ2-4 | - | TRBV27 | - | CASIRSRGFSKNIQYF | TGTGCCAGCATTAGGAGCAGGGGATTTTCCAAAAACATTCAGTACTTC
TRBJ1-6 | TRBD1 | TRBV11-2 | - | CASSTRQGGLSPLHF | TGTGCCAGCAGCACACGACAGGGCGGCCTTTCACCCCTCCACTTT
TRBJ2-3 | TRBD1 | TRBV19 | - | CASNHPGTASTDTQYF | TGTGCCAGTAACCACCCCGGGACAGCTAGCACAGATACGCAGTATTTT
TRBJ2-3 | TRBD1 | TRBV2 | - | CASSEARRTGSTDTQYF | TGTGCCAGCAGTGAAGCGCGCAGGACAGGGAGCACAGATACGCAGTATTTT
TRBJ1-5 | TRBD1 | TRBV7-9 | - | CASSVSTGGGQPQHF | TGTGCCAGCAGCGTATCCACAGGGGGCGGTCAGCCCCAGCATTTT
TRBJ1-6 | - | TRBV2 | - | CASSEALRRGGPHSPLHF | TGTGCCAGCAGTGAAGCGCTTCGGCGAGGGGGTCCTCATTCACCCCTCCACTTT
TRBJ2-7 | - | TRBV11-2 | - | CASSLVRGRSYEQYF | TGTGCCAGCAGCTTAGTGCGGGGAAGATCCTACGAGCAGTACTTC
TRBJ2-7 | TRBD1 | TRBV12-3/TRBV12-4 | - | CASSLSGGEQYF | TGTGCCAGCAGTTTATCAGGGGGCGAGCAGTACTTC
TRBJ1-6 | - | TRBV6-5 | - | CASMRYSYNSPLHF | TGTGCCAGCATGAGGTACTCCTATAATTCACCCCTCCACTTT
TRBJ1-1 | - | TRBV5-1 | - | CASSPRTDLNTEAFF | TGCGCCAGCAGCCCGAGGACAGATTTGAACACTGAAGCTTTCTTT
TRBJ2-3 | - | TRBV5-1 | - | CASSSRLTNTDTQYF | TGCGCCAGCAGCTCAAGACTGACTAACACAGATACGCAGTATTTT
TRBJ1-2 | TRBD1 | TRBV11-2 | - | CASSPQGGYGYTF | TGTGCCAGCAGCCCCCAGGGGGGATATGGCTACACCTTC
TRBJ2-1 | TRBD2 | TRBV2 | - | CASSDAGTSGGALPHNEQFF | TGTGCCAGCAGTGATGCCGGGACTAGCGGGGGGGCCTTACCCCACAATGAGCAGTTCTTC
TRBJ1-5 | - | TRBV28 | - | CASQGRGQPQHF | TGTGCCAGCCAGGGGAGAGGGCAGCCCCAGCATTTT
TRBJ1-2 | - | TRBV6-5 | - | CASTSRGTDNYGYTF | TGTGCCAGCACCTCCCGGGGGACTGATAACTATGGCTACACCTTC
TRBJ1-2 | - | TRBV19 | - | CASSENTGAGYTF | TGTGCCAGTAGTGAAAATACAGGCGCTGGCTACACCTTC
TRBJ2-1 | TRBD1 | TRBV18 | - | CASSTRQGYNEQFF | TGTGCCAGCTCAACCCGACAGGGATACAATGAGCAGTTCTTC
TRBJ1-1 | - | TRBV15 | few | CATSRDMGSTEAFF | TGTGCCACCAGCAGAGATATGGGGAGCACTGAAGCTTTCTTT
TRBJ2-2 | - | TRBV4-2 | - | CASSQGRLQSMNTGELFF | TGTGCCAGCAGCCAAGGGCGGCTCCAATCCATGAACACCGGGGAGCTGTTTTTT
TRBJ2-7 | - | TRBV28 | few | CASSRYRDTSYEQYF | TGTGCCAGCAGTCGCTACCGGGACACCTCCTACGAGCAGTACTTC
TRBJ2-1 | - | TRBV11-3 | - | CASSLESGKQFF | TGTGCCAGCAGCTTAGAATCGGGTAAGCAGTTCTTC
TRBJ2-4 | TRBD2 | TRBV4-2 | - | CASSQRGGLAENIQYF | TGTGCCAGCAGCCAGAGGGGGGGACTAGCAGAAAACATTCAGTACTTC
TRBJ2-2 | - | TRBV4-1 | - | CASRDILTGKGNTGELFF | TGCGCCAGCAGAGACATTCTGACAGGAAAGGGGAACACCGGGGAGCTGTTTTTT
TRBJ1-6 | - | TRBV5-6 | once | CASSLVAVTPLHF | TGTGCCAGCAGCTTGGTGGCTGTTACACCCCTCCACTTT
TRBJ2-1 | - | TRBV27 | - | CASTILGAGNEQFF | TGTGCCAGCACAATCCTGGGGGCGGGCAATGAGCAGTTCTTC
TRBJ1-2 | TRBD1 | TRBV7-2 | - | CASSPDRGQGYTF | TGTGCCAGCAGCCCCGACAGGGGGCAAGGCTACACCTTC
TRBJ1-6 | - | TRBV19 | - | CASSIQGNSYNSPLHF | TGTGCCAGTAGTATTCAGGGGAACTCCTATAATTCACCCCTCCACTTT
TRBJ2-7 | - | TRBV5-1 | - | CASSLEGEGLEQYF | TGCGCCAGCAGCTTGGAGGGGGAGGGGCTCGAGCAGTACTTC
TRBJ2-4 | - | TRBV5-5 | - | CASSLVQQENIQYF | TGTGCCAGCAGCTTGGTGCAGCAGGAAAACATTCAGTACTTC
TRBJ2-1 | TRBD2 | TRBV3-1/TRBV3-2 | - | CASTLSGEQFF | TGTGCCAGCACCCTTAGCGGGGAGCAGTTCTTC
TRBJ1-3 | - | TRBV29-1 | - | CSGLLGNTIYF | TGCAGCGGCCTACTTGGAAACACCATATATTTT
TRBJ1-3 | - | TRBV7-9 | - | CASSTEGGSLGNTIYF | TGTGCCAGCAGCACAGAGGGGGGGTCTCTTGGAAACACCATATATTTT
TRBJ2-5 | TRBD1 | TRBV7-3 | - | CASSRQGAIQETQYF | TGTGCCAGCAGTAGACAGGGGGCGATCCAAGAGACCCAGTACTTC
TRBJ2-5 | - | TRBV2 | - | CASSEGRQETQYF | TGTGCCAGCAGTGAAGGGAGGCAAGAGACCCAGTACTTC
TRBJ2-7 | TRBD1 | TRBV18 | - | CASSPRLTGSSEQYF | TGTGCCAGCTCACCAAGATTGACAGGGTCATCCGAGCAGTACTTC
TRBJ1-4 | - | TRBV6-5 | - | CASRGGGEKLFF | TGTGCCAGCAGGGGTGGGGGGGAAAAACTGTTTTTT
TRBJ2-2 | TRBD2 | TRBV7-9 | - | CASSLPSGGTGELFF | TGTGCCAGCAGCTTACCTAGCGGGGGAACCGGGGAGCTGTTTTTT
TRBJ1-6 | TRBD1 | TRBV28 | - | CASKRTGVSPLHF | TGTGCCAGCAAGAGGACAGGGGTCTCACCCCTCCACTTT
TRBJ1-4 | TRBD1 | TRBV2 | few | CASRRTGINEKLFF | TGTGCCAGCAGGAGGACAGGGATTAATGAAAAACTGTTTTTT
TRBJ1-4 | TRBD1 | TRBV10-3 | - | CAIRGGQGNEKLFF | TGTGCCATCAGGGGAGGACAGGGTAATGAAAAACTGTTTTTT
TRBJ1-1 | - | TRBV11-2 | - | CASSLVPVNTEAFF | TGTGCCAGCAGCTTAGTCCCGGTGAACACTGAAGCTTTCTTT
TRBJ2-2 | - | TRBV5-1 | - | CASSLTGGELFF | TGCGCCAGCAGTCTGACAGGCGGGGAGCTGTTTTTT
TRBJ1-2 | TRBD1 | TRBV7-9 | few | CASSQGTGGYGYTF | TGTGCCAGCAGCCAGGGGACAGGTGGCTATGGCTACACCTTC
TRBJ2-5 | - | TRBV5-5 | - | CASSPEVKNTRYQETQYF | TGTGCCAGCAGCCCGGAGGTAAAGAACACCAGGTACCAAGAGACCCAGTACTTC
TRBJ2-3 | - | TRBV24-1 | - | CATSDQGQFTDTQYF | TGTGCCACCAGTGACCAAGGACAGTTCACAGATACGCAGTATTTT
TRBJ2-2 | - | TRBV4-2 | - | CASSQVLELASTGELFF | TGTGCCAGCAGCCAAGTTCTTGAACTAGCTTCCACCGGGGAGCTGTTTTTT
TRBJ1-4 | - | TRBV1 | - | CTSSPVGPTNEKLFF | TGCACCAGCAGCCCTGTGGGGCCAACTAATGAAAAACTGTTTTTT
TRBJ1-1 | TRBD1 | TRBV9 | - | CASGGQGNTEAFF | TGTGCCAGCGGGGGACAGGGGAACACTGAAGCTTTCTTT
TRBJ2-7 | TRBD1 | TRBV29-1 | few | CSVVPQGANEQYF | TGCAGCGTTGTCCCACAGGGGGCGAACGAGCAGTACTTC
TRBJ1-6 | - | TRBV15 | few | CATSRVWGGDQRSPLHF | TGTGCCACCAGCAGAGTGTGGGGAGGGGATCAAAGATCACCCCTCCACTTT